This T cell receptor (beta chain) originates from a study of T cell repertoires in cytomegalovirus infection. Looking at the study overall: A matching HLA type, together with CMV infection, was signaled by public TCR beta signatures.

TCRdb independently ran MiXCR on the reads; one entry per CDR3 protein. The sample contains 350,000 to 550,000 distinct CDR3 sequences, roughly 31% of which appear only once. The CDR3 spans 17 residues. V lost 1 base, J lost 1 base, and 7 bases stayed unmatched. CDR1 and CDR2 from the germline V gene are SGHKS and YYEKEE (reference sequence). V usage is TRBV5-5 and J usage is TRBJ2-2; TRBD2 aligns across 7 bases. Source material: PBMCs. The receptor comes from a human donor in good health (CMV status not recorded). Some clones in this sample may be carry-over from other donors' samples. CDR3 region: CASSLRTSVMNTGELFF. The DNA for the CDR3 is TGTGCCAGCAGCTTGCGAACTAGCGTTATGAACACCGGGGAGCTGTTTTTT.